The sequence of this T cell receptor beta chain was determined in a study of beta chain features in type 1 diabetes. The investigators reverse transcribed all of the isolated RNA, so they sequenced expressed TCRB transcripts. The table came from immunoSEQ multiplex PCR; TCRdb's copy has only in-frame clones and leaves some out. The sample carries nearly 350,000 clones, 7% to 9% recorded once. The CDR3 is 16 residues long. V was cut by 0 bases and J by 0 bases, with 10 bases left in between. Germline CDR1 is MNHEY and CDR2 is SVGAGI. Study-wide results and caveats: TCRB repertoires of naive, central memory and Treg cells appeared more similar among patients than among healthy donors. PCR might favor shorter templates, equally in patients and controls. All four CD4+ subsets from Type 1 diabetes patients carried moderately but significantly shorter TCRB CDR3s.

A note on this clone: The antigen remains undetermined.

In total, each donor contributed a single heparinised blood draw that averaged about 100 mL. This TCR was recovered from a woman between 18 and 29 years old in good health. The genes are TRBV6-5 and TRBJ2-3; D remains unclear. Source material: central memory CD4+ T cells from blood. This CDR3 is CASSYSFSSSTDTQYF. DNA of the CDR3: TGTGCCAGCAGTTACTCGTTCAGCAGTAGCACAGATACGCAGTATTTT.